The 18 T cell receptor beta chains in this list originate from one sample, sequenced in a study of blood T cell repertoires in COVID-19 (dated by TCRdb to 2019 to 2021). Library preparation was by the immunoSEQ multiplex PCR assay. TCRdb limited this immuneACCESS table to in-frame rearrangements with V and J called. A share of clones is missing; checked studies link under half to unresolved V genes, and the rest is unexplained. Counted in this sample were 200,000 to 250,000 clones; roughly 85% of them appeared once. The top ten constitute around 2.5% of the sample. Material: peripheral blood. These receptors came from a woman in her 70s with COVID-19, enrolled during active disease.

The gene calls are TRBV5-4 and TRBJ1-1; D remains unclear. V lost 0 bases and J lost 1, with 7 bases in between. The length of the CDR3 is 14 residues. CDR1 is SGHNT and CDR2 is YYREEE in the germline V gene (reference sequence). CDR3 coding DNA: TGTGCCAGCAGCTTGGCGGGAGCGAACACTGAAGCTTTCTTT. This gives the protein CASSLAGANTEAFF.

J is TRBJ1-5 and V is TRBV6-5, with 8 bases identical to TRBD1. This CDR3 comprises 13 residues. V shed 8 bases, J shed 6 bases, and the junction held 6 bases outside the gene matches. Germline V CDR1 and CDR2: MNHEY, SVGAGI. CDR3 loop: CASRGQGGQPQHF. The CDR3 DNA reads as TGTGCCAGCCGCGGACAGGGCGGTCAGCCCCAGCATTTT.

This clone showed up just once. This chain connects TRBV19 to TRBJ2-5, with a possible D match to TRBD2 (5 bases). This CDR3 comprises 17 residues. With 5 bases removed from V and 3 bases from J, the gap between germline ends came to 22 bases. The germline V gene encodes CDR1 LNHDA and CDR2 SQIVND (reference sequence). The CDR3 loop is CASSLYGVLGEKETQYF. CDR3 nucleotides: TGTGCCAGTAGTTTATACGGGGTACTAGGAGAAAAAGAGACCCAGTACTTC.

The chain has TRBV27 and TRBJ2-1; 9 bases align to TRBD2. The germline V gene has CDR1 MNHEY and CDR2 SMNVEV (reference sequence). V was clipped by 6 bases and J by 0 bases; unmatched bases: 3. This CDR3 is built from 15 residues. CDR3: CASSLAGSSYNEQFF. The CDR3 coding sequence is TGTGCCAGCAGCCTAGCGGGGAGCTCCTACAATGAGCAGTTCTTC.

The chain uses TRBV27 and TRBJ1-3; 11 positions agree with TRBD1. CDR3 size: 14 residues. After removal of 6 bases from V and 9 bases from J, the junction contained 7 bases not matched to a gene. The germline V gene has CDR1 MNHEY and CDR2 SMNVEV (reference sequence). The CDR3 sequence: CASSGIGTGGTIYF. The CDR3 bases are TGTGCCAGCAGCGGCATTGGGACAGGGGGCACCATATATTTT.

The chain links TRBV13 to TRBJ2-3, with D possibly matching TRBD2 (5 bases). CDR1 is PRHDT and CDR2 is FYEKMQ in the germline V gene (reference sequence). CDR3 size: 15 residues. V was trimmed by 0 bases and J by 1 base, leaving 8 bases between them. The CDR3 spells CASSLGTGGTDTQYF. CDR3 in DNA: TGTGCCAGCAGCTTAGGGACCGGGGGCACAGATACGCAGTATTTT.

The chain uses TRBV5-4 and TRBJ2-5; 9 positions agree with TRBD2. Losses at the gene ends were 4 bases for V and 3 bases for J; bases not matched to a gene: 1. Germline V gene sequence: CDR1 SGHNT, CDR2 YYREEE (reference sequence). The CDR3 has 13 residues. In DNA form, the CDR3 reads TGTGCCAGCAGCCTAGCGGGGAAAGAGACCCAGTACTTC. Translating gives CASSLAGKETQYF. The entire variable domain, with the rest obtained from reference TRBV5-4 and TRBJ2-5, is as follows: ETGVTQSPTHLIKTRGQQVTLRCSSQSGHNTVSWYQQALGQGPQFIFQYYREEENGRGNFPPRFSGLQFPNYSSELNVNALELDDSALYLCASSLAGKETQYFGPGTRLLVL.

The J gene is TRBJ1-6, the V gene TRBV19, with 8 bases that match TRBD1. J gave up 0 bases and V 3 bases, and 13 bases lay outside the gene matches. CDR1 is LNHDA and CDR2 is SQIVND in the germline V gene (reference sequence). CDR3 length: 20 amino acids. The CDR3 coding sequence is TGTGCCAGTAGTATGATGCGCGACAGGGGCCCCAGCTCCTATAATTCACCCCTCCACTTT. This sequence encodes CASSMMRDRGPSSYNSPLHF.

The chain carries TRBV6-5 and TRBJ2-7; 8 nucleotides agree with TRBD1. V was pared by 6 bases and J by 3 bases, with 7 bases of the junction left unmatched. Per the germline V gene, CDR1 is MNHEY and CDR2 is SVGAGI. The CDR3 runs to 14 residues. The CDR3 is CASRGTGANYEQYF. CDR3 DNA sequence: TGTGCCAGCAGGGGGACAGGCGCCAACTACGAGCAGTACTTC.

The V and J genes are TRBV28 and TRBJ1-6, with TRBD1 identical over 7 bases. With V trimmed by 5 bases and J by 3 bases, 13 bases remained unmatched. Germline loops: CDR1 MDHEN, CDR2 SYDVKM. This CDR3 has 18 amino acids. In DNA, the CDR3 is TGTGCCAGCAGTGGGACGACTCAGGGGGTTCTCTATAATTCACCCCTCCACTTT. Translating it yields CASSGTTQGVLYNSPLHF.

The V call is TRBV10-3, the J call TRBJ2-1, with 11 bases aligning to TRBD2. J was trimmed by 6 bases and V by 6 bases; bases with no gene match: 7. CDR1 and CDR2 (germline): ENHRY, SYGVKD. The CDR3 covers 15 residues. The CDR3 sequence is CAISDVAGGSNEQFF. The CDR3 coding sequence is TGTGCCATCAGCGATGTAGCGGGGGGGAGCAATGAGCAGTTCTTC.

The chain is built from TRBV7-8 and TRBJ2-1, with TRBD1 matching over 8 bases. The CDR3 length is 16 residues. In germline, CDR1 is SGHVS, CDR2 FQNEAQ. V shed 5 bases, J shed 2 bases, and the junction held 8 bases outside the gene matches. CDR3 nucleotide sequence: TGTGCCAGCAGCCCCGGACAGGGTTGGGCCTACAATGAGCAGTTCTTC. Its translation: CASSPGQGWAYNEQFF.

The J gene is TRBJ1-3, the V gene TRBV6-5; D is possibly TRBD1 (5 bases). The V end was cut by 0 bases, the J end by 0 bases, with 6 bases between. Germline V lookup: CDR1 MNHEY, CDR2 SVGAGI. CDR3 length equals 15 residues. This CDR3 reads CASSYSGASGNTIYF. CDR3 DNA sequence: TGTGCCAGCAGTTACTCAGGGGCCTCTGGAAACACCATATATTTT.

The chain's CDR3 is CASSFGSRGSNDYGYTF. The CDR3 bases are TGTGCCAGCAGTTTCGGGTCCAGGGGAAGTAACGACTATGGCTACACCTTC. The rearrangement links TRBV28 to TRBJ1-2, with D tentatively TRBD1 (6 bases). The V gene's germline CDR1 is MDHEN and CDR2 SYDVKM. The CDR3 is made up of 17 amino acids. V dropped 3 bases and J dropped 3 bases, with 20 bases sitting between them.

This chain links TRBV18 with TRBJ1-2; 9 positions agree with TRBD1. Per the germline V gene, CDR1 is KGHSH and CDR2 is LQKENI. CDR3 length: 16 residues. The ends lost 2 bases at V and 4 bases at J; junction bases unmatched: 8. The chain's CDR3 is CASSPGGTGMRYGYTF. The CDR3 coding sequence is TGTGCCAGCTCACCAGGGGGGACAGGGATGCGCTATGGCTACACCTTC.

The rearrangement links TRBV6-2 or TRBV6-3 to TRBJ2-2; D is perhaps TRBD2 (6 bases). Trimming stripped 4 bases from V and 0 bases from J, with 15 bases between. The CDR3 is 17 residues long. CDR1 is MNHEY, CDR2 SVGEGT, per germline. The CDR3 here is CASSFIRGGANTGELFF. In nucleotides, the CDR3 is TGTGCCAGCAGTTTCATACGCGGCGGGGCGAACACCGGGGAGCTGTTTTTT.

The rearrangement joins TRBV4-1 to TRBJ2-3; no reliable D call. Germline-derived CDR1 and CDR2 are MGHRA and YSYEKL. The V gene lost 0 bases and the J gene lost 0 bases, with 13 bases spanning the gap. CDR3 length equals 17 residues. This CDR3 is CASSQDLTATSTDTQYF. The CDR3 DNA follows: TGCGCCAGCAGCCAAGATCTAACCGCGACTAGCACAGATACGCAGTATTTT.

The chain has TRBV6-5 and TRBJ1-2, with 9 bases aligning to TRBD1. The CDR3 spans 14 residues. V shed 5 bases, J shed 5 bases, and the junction held 6 bases outside the gene matches. In germline, CDR1 is MNHEY, CDR2 SVGAGI. CDR3 amino acids: CASSTQGAGYGYTF. CDR3 in DNA: TGTGCCAGCAGTACACAGGGGGCTGGGTATGGCTACACCTTC.